These T cell receptor beta chains were read from a single sample in a study of beta chain features in type 1 diabetes. Using immunoSEQ multiplex PCR, the repertoire was profiled, and TCRdb retains in-frame clones only, with some absent. This sample has more than 150,000 clones; 8.5% to 14% occur once, and the top ten carry about 1.9%. The sample consisted of central memory CD4+ T cells from blood. Receptors were obtained from a man younger than 35 in good health. Both conserved end residues are part of each CDR3. The D gene is left open where the match is weak. The size of a clone is reported for some rows only, either as once, few or many, or as a class for expanded clones.

V,J,D,size,CDR3,DNA
TRBV28,TRBJ2-7,.,few,CASTNRLGKSSYEQYF,TGTGCCAGCACCAATAGGTTGGGTAAATCCTCCTACGAGCAGTACTTC
TRBV30,TRBJ1-2,.,few,CAWSVRGDYGYTF,TGTGCCTGGAGTGTACGGGGTGACTATGGCTACACCTTC
TRBV13,TRBJ1-4,.,few,CASRVGATNEKLFF,TGTGCCAGCAGGGTGGGGGCAACTAATGAAAAACTGTTTTTT
TRBV5-1,TRBJ2-4,.,.,CASSLGDQVAKNIQYF,TGCGCCAGCAGCCTGGGGGATCAGGTAGCCAAAAACATTCAGTACTTC
TRBV5-1,TRBJ2-5,TRBD2,.,CASGTSGSLQETQYF,TGCGCCAGCGGAACTAGCGGAAGCCTTCAAGAGACCCAGTACTTC
TRBV28,TRBJ2-3,.,few,CASTGGLGPLRSTDTQYF,TGTGCCAGCACAGGGGGACTAGGGCCTTTGCGCAGCACAGATACGCAGTATTTT
TRBV29-1,TRBJ2-5,.,.,CSVSQGRVQETQYF,TGCAGCGTCTCCCAAGGGCGGGTCCAAGAGACCCAGTACTTC
TRBV30,TRBJ2-2,.,.,CAWRFQDTGELFF,TGTGCCTGGAGGTTCCAGGACACCGGGGAGCTGTTTTTT
TRBV4-2,TRBJ2-7,TRBD1,few,CASSRDRVNEQYF,TGTGCCAGCAGCCGAGACAGGGTAAACGAGCAGTACTTC
TRBV28,TRBJ1-1,.,few,CASSPPKNTEAFF,TGTGCCAGCAGTCCCCCAAAGAACACTGAAGCTTTCTTT
TRBV6-1,TRBJ1-2,TRBD1,few,CASRDRGHNYGYTF,TGTGCCAGCAGAGACAGGGGACATAACTATGGCTACACCTTC
TRBV30,TRBJ2-5,.,.,CAWSVGGVQETQYF,TGTGCCTGGAGTGTAGGGGGGGTGCAAGAGACCCAGTACTTC
TRBV7-9,TRBJ1-2,TRBD1,.,CASSLRTGDNGYTF,TGTGCCAGCAGCTTAAGGACAGGGGATAATGGCTACACCTTC
TRBV7-2,TRBJ1-2,.,.,CASSLMGTSYGYTF,TGTGCCAGCAGCTTAATGGGCACGAGTTATGGCTACACCTTC
TRBV7-2,TRBJ2-5,TRBD2,few,CASSSSGGEEKTQYF,TGTGCCAGCAGCTCCAGCGGGGGCGAGGAGAAGACCCAGTACTTC
TRBV30,TRBJ1-1,.,.,CAWSAPRMPRGLNTEAFF,TGTGCCTGGAGCGCCCCCCGAATGCCCAGGGGACTGAACACTGAAGCTTTCTTT
TRBV28,TRBJ2-7,.,.,CASSLWGYEQYF,TGTGCCAGCAGTTTGTGGGGCTACGAGCAGTACTTC
TRBV15,TRBJ1-1,.,.,CATSRAIRAEAFF,TGTGCCACCAGCAGAGCTATACGGGCTGAAGCTTTCTTT
TRBV29-1,TRBJ1-5,TRBD1,.,CSVRQGPNSNQPQHF,TGCAGCGTTAGACAGGGGCCGAATAGCAATCAGCCCCAGCATTTT
TRBV15,TRBJ2-7,.,few,CATSRASAPYEQYF,TGTGCCACCAGCAGAGCCTCCGCCCCCTACGAGCAGTACTTC
TRBV18,TRBJ2-1,TRBD2,few,CASSPSGSLYNEQFF,TGTGCCAGCTCACCTAGCGGGAGCCTCTACAATGAGCAGTTCTTC
TRBV7-2,TRBJ1-6,.,many,CASSLVATEQALHF,TGTGCCAGCAGCTTAGTGGCCACAGAACAAGCCCTCCACTTT
TRBV7-2,TRBJ2-3,TRBD1,many,CASSLGQGERDTQYF,TGTGCCAGCAGCTTAGGACAGGGCGAGAGAGATACGCAGTATTTT
TRBV4-3,TRBJ2-2,.,.,CASSLQAWDTGELFF,TGCGCCAGCAGCCTACAGGCGTGGGACACCGGGGAGCTGTTTTTT
TRBV28,TRBJ2-1,.,.,CASRKALEGLNEQFF,TGTGCCAGCAGGAAAGCTTTGGAGGGCCTGAATGAGCAGTTCTTC
TRBV29-1,TRBJ1-1,.,few,CSVARTNTEAFF,TGCAGCGTTGCTAGGACGAACACTGAAGCTTTCTTT
TRBV19,TRBJ2-5,TRBD2,.,CASTPGGQETQYF,TGTGCCAGTACCCCGGGAGGACAAGAGACCCAGTACTTC
TRBV4-3,TRBJ2-5,TRBD2,many,CASSQDSASGTQYF,TGCGCCAGCAGCCAAGATTCGGCTAGCGGGACCCAGTACTTC
TRBV29-1,TRBJ2-1,TRBD2,.,CSVEGGPGLARRRNEQFF,TGCAGCGTTGAAGGCGGGCCGGGACTAGCGAGAAGGAGGAATGAGCAGTTCTTC
TRBV28,TRBJ1-1,.,.,CATSTTEAFF,TGTGCCACCAGTACCACTGAAGCTTTCTTT
TRBV4-3,TRBJ1-2,TRBD1,few,CASSQATQGAGYTF,TGCGCCAGCAGCCAAGCTACTCAGGGGGCTGGCTACACCTTC
TRBV4-1,TRBJ2-5,.,.,CASSQGWGLSRQETQYF,TGCGCCAGCAGCCAAGGGTGGGGGCTCTCCCGTCAAGAGACCCAGTACTTC
TRBV5-1,TRBJ2-7,.,few,CASSLDGQGVYEQYF,TGCGCCAGCAGCTTGGATGGGCAGGGAGTATACGAGCAGTACTTC
TRBV7-2,TRBJ2-1,TRBD2,few,CASAAGGPNEQFF,TGTGCCAGCGCAGCGGGGGGGCCCAATGAGCAGTTCTTC
TRBV12-5,TRBJ2-7,.,.,CASDQGKSKYEQYF,TGTGCTAGTGACCAGGGGAAATCGAAGTACGAGCAGTACTTC
TRBV28,TRBJ1-5,TRBD1,.,CASIRGPAQPQHF,TGTGCCAGCATCAGGGGGCCCGCTCAGCCCCAGCATTTT
TRBV7-2,TRBJ2-5,TRBD1,few,CASSPPPGQGMETQYF,TGTGCCAGCAGCCCCCCGCCCGGACAGGGGATGGAGACCCAGTACTTC
TRBV9,TRBJ1-2,.,.,CASSPQQGGYGYTF,TGTGCCAGCAGCCCCCAACAGGGCGGCTATGGCTACACCTTC
TRBV4-2,TRBJ2-5,.,many,CASSQVGSTQYF,TGTGCCAGCAGCCAAGTAGGGTCGACCCAGTACTTC
TRBV13,TRBJ2-2,.,.,CASTRTLSNTGELFF,TGTGCCAGCACCAGGACGCTATCGAACACCGGGGAGCTGTTTTTT
TRBV5-6,TRBJ2-1,.,few,CASSLRGATSNEQFF,TGTGCCAGCAGCTTGCGGGGCGCGACATCTAATGAGCAGTTCTTC
TRBV7-2,TRBJ2-4,.,.,CASSPLLSGAGIQYF,TGTGCCAGCAGCCCCCTGCTTTCGGGCGCTGGCATTCAGTACTTC
TRBV23-1,TRBJ2-3,.,.,CASSQSLTGSDTQYF,TGCGCCAGCAGTCAATCTTTGACGGGCTCAGATACGCAGTATTTT
TRBV7-2,TRBJ1-1,.,few,CASSPGGNTEAFF,TGTGCCAGCAGCCCCGGGGGTAACACTGAAGCTTTCTTT
TRBV6-5,TRBJ1-1,.,few,CASSYGGFTTEAFF,TGTGCCAGCAGTTACGGAGGGTTTACCACTGAAGCTTTCTTT
TRBV7-2,TRBJ2-3,TRBD2,.,CASSSRLAVPYF,TGTGCCAGCAGCTCTCGACTAGCGGTTCCGTATTTT
TRBV29-1,TRBJ2-7,.,few,CSVEPTGNGAYEQYF,TGCAGCGTTGAACCTACAGGGAACGGAGCCTACGAGCAGTACTTC
TRBV15,TRBJ2-3,TRBD2,.,CATSREGVSGTSGRDTQYF,TGTGCCACCAGCAGAGAGGGGGTATCCGGGACTAGCGGAAGAGATACGCAGTATTTT
TRBV5-1,TRBJ2-3,TRBD1,few,CASSRVQGADTQYF,TGCGCCAGCAGCAGAGTGCAGGGGGCAGATACGCAGTATTTT
TRBV7-9,TRBJ1-2,.,few,CASWSPGGLYGYTF,TGTGCCAGCTGGAGTCCTGGGGGGCTCTATGGCTACACCTTC
TRBV6-6,TRBJ2-4,.,few,CASSYSAVSAGNIQYF,TGTGCCAGCAGTTACTCCGCCGTCAGCGCGGGAAACATTCAGTACTTC
TRBV29-1,TRBJ2-1,TRBD2,few,CSALSDYRGGHEQFF,TGCAGCGCCTTGTCCGACTACCGGGGGGGGCATGAGCAGTTCTTC
TRBV9,TRBJ2-5,TRBD2,few,CASSGGLAGFQETQYF,TGTGCCAGCAGCGGTGGACTAGCGGGGTTTCAAGAGACCCAGTACTTC
TRBV4-3,TRBJ2-2,.,few,CASSQVVGSQAGELFF,TGCGCCAGCAGCCAAGTGGTTGGTAGCCAGGCCGGGGAGCTGTTTTTT
TRBV9,TRBJ2-2,.,.,CASSVVAGPNTGELFF,TGTGCCAGCAGCGTAGTGGCAGGGCCGAACACCGGGGAGCTGTTTTTT
TRBV29-1,TRBJ1-4,.,.,CSVEDRDLTSEKLFF,TGCAGCGTTGAAGATCGGGATCTCACTTCGGAAAAACTGTTTTTT
TRBV27,TRBJ2-7,.,few,CASSPYYEQYF,TGTGCCAGCAGTCCCTACTACGAGCAGTACTTC